This T cell receptor beta chain is drawn from a study of blood T cell repertoires in COVID-19. Per the original data handling: Nucleated cell counts were estimated from reference gene primer amplification. Sequencing used immunoSEQ multiplex PCR; TCRdb keeps in-frame clones, though not all of them. D and trimming were read from the DNA, whereas the V and J calls and clone size are those reported in that table. The sample holds over 250,000 clones, 88% seen once. V trimming: 3 bases; J trimming: 4 bases; junction bases outside the gene matches: 13. Germline V gene lookup returns CDR1 SGHRS and CDR2 YFSETQ. CDR3 length: 16 amino acids.

The sequenced sample consisted of PBMCs or T cells enriched from blood (not recorded which). The V gene is TRBV5-1, the J gene TRBJ2-7; 7 nucleotides align to TRBD2. The sequence was obtained from a woman in her 30s who had recovered from COVID-19. The DNA for the CDR3 is TGCGCCAGCAGCTACCGTGGGGCGGGAGAGTCGTACGAGCAGTACTTC. Its translation: CASSYRGAGESYEQYF.